These T cell receptor beta chains were read from a single sample in a study of control samples from healthy donors and cancer patients. The method was immunoSEQ multiplex PCR; TCRdb's version includes in-frame clones alone and lacks a portion of them. The sample carries approximately 99,000 clones, roughly 79% recorded once. Material for sequencing was blood. The receptors here all came from a man aged 18 to 30 in good health. Each CDR3 is given with its conserved first and last residue. A D gene is named only where the DNA matches it firmly. The listing skips clone size in some rows; elsewhere it reads once, few, many or a size class.

clone_size: .
v_call: TRBV4-1
d_call: .
j_call: TRBJ2-7
cdr3_aa: CASSQALPAYEQYF
cdr3_nt: TGCGCCAGCAGCCAGGCGCTTCCCGCCTACGAGCAGTACTTC

clone_size: .
v_call: TRBV25-1
d_call: TRBD1
j_call: TRBJ2-7
cdr3_aa: CASSDRGRYEQYF
cdr3_nt: TGTGCCAGCAGTGACAGGGGGCGATACGAGCAGTACTTC

clone_size: few
v_call: TRBV2
d_call: .
j_call: TRBJ1-3
cdr3_aa: CASNPRRVSTSGNTIYF
cdr3_nt: TGTGCCAGCAACCCCCGCAGGGTTTCAACCTCTGGAAACACCATATATTTT

clone_size: .
v_call: TRBV15
d_call: .
j_call: TRBJ1-1
cdr3_aa: CATSRDHRVGTEAFF
cdr3_nt: TGTGCCACCAGCAGAGATCACAGGGTGGGCACTGAAGCTTTCTTT

clone_size: .
v_call: TRBV7-2
d_call: TRBD2
j_call: TRBJ2-2
cdr3_aa: CASSSRAGGAGELFF
cdr3_nt: TGTGCCAGCAGCTCCCGAGCTGGGGGGGCCGGGGAGCTGTTTTTT

clone_size: .
v_call: TRBV30
d_call: TRBD1
j_call: TRBJ1-5
cdr3_aa: CAWSVGQGGQPQHF
cdr3_nt: TGTGCCTGGAGTGTGGGACAGGGTGGTCAGCCCCAGCATTTT

clone_size: .
v_call: TRBV2
d_call: TRBD2
j_call: TRBJ2-1
cdr3_aa: CASSIISGGPPEQFF
cdr3_nt: TGTGCCAGCAGTATTATAAGCGGGGGGCCTCCCGAGCAGTTCTTC

clone_size: .
v_call: TRBV4-1
d_call: TRBD2
j_call: TRBJ2-3
cdr3_aa: CASSHDRGLLAGGEDTQYF
cdr3_nt: TGCGCCAGCAGCCATGACCGGGGGCTACTAGCGGGGGGCGAAGATACGCAGTATTTT

clone_size: .
v_call: TRBV4-2
d_call: .
j_call: TRBJ2-1
cdr3_aa: CASSQDLQLLYNEQFF
cdr3_nt: TGTGCCAGCAGCCAAGATTTACAGCTCCTGTACAATGAGCAGTTCTTC

clone_size: .
v_call: TRBV20-1
d_call: .
j_call: TRBJ2-7
cdr3_aa: CSASHWARAGEQYF
cdr3_nt: TGCAGTGCTAGTCATTGGGCCCGGGCGGGCGAGCAGTACTTC

clone_size: once
v_call: TRBV19
d_call: TRBD2
j_call: TRBJ2-3
cdr3_aa: CASSNRGGTDTQYF
cdr3_nt: TGTGCCAGTAGTAACCGGGGGGGCACAGATACGCAGTATTTT

clone_size: once
v_call: TRBV28
d_call: .
j_call: TRBJ1-4
cdr3_aa: CASSRDFNEKLFF
cdr3_nt: TGTGCCAGCAGTAGGGACTTTAATGAAAAACTGTTTTTT

clone_size: .
v_call: TRBV9
d_call: .
j_call: TRBJ2-7
cdr3_aa: CASSVYAGTPYDEQYF
cdr3_nt: TGTGCCAGCAGCGTCTATGCCGGGACACCCTATGACGAGCAGTACTTC

clone_size: .
v_call: TRBV4-1
d_call: .
j_call: TRBJ1-2
cdr3_aa: CASSQQSRTINYGYTF
cdr3_nt: TGCGCCAGCAGCCAGCAGAGCAGAACGATCAACTATGGCTACACCTTC

clone_size: .
v_call: TRBV6-5
d_call: TRBD1
j_call: TRBJ1-3
cdr3_aa: CASKGRTGGGNTIYF
cdr3_nt: TGTGCCAGCAAGGGAAGGACAGGAGGTGGAAACACCATATATTTT

clone_size: .
v_call: TRBV19
d_call: .
j_call: TRBJ1-1
cdr3_aa: CASSINTKMNTEAFF
cdr3_nt: TGTGCCAGTAGTATTAACACGAAGATGAACACTGAAGCTTTCTTT

clone_size: .
v_call: TRBV6-5
d_call: .
j_call: TRBJ1-2
cdr3_aa: CARSYSTSEGRGYTF
cdr3_nt: TGTGCCCGCAGTTACTCGACCTCGGAGGGGCGAGGCTACACCTTC

clone_size: .
v_call: TRBV5-5
d_call: .
j_call: TRBJ1-4
cdr3_aa: CASSLIPTTNEKLFF
cdr3_nt: TGTGCCAGCAGCTTGATCCCTACAACTAATGAAAAACTGTTTTTT

clone_size: .
v_call: TRBV18
d_call: TRBD1
j_call: TRBJ1-1
cdr3_aa: CASSPQTGMNTEAFF
cdr3_nt: TGTGCCAGCTCACCCCAGACAGGGATGAACACTGAAGCTTTCTTT

clone_size: .
v_call: TRBV18
d_call: .
j_call: TRBJ1-4
cdr3_aa: CASSPQELADEKLFF
cdr3_nt: TGTGCCAGCTCACCTCAGGAGCTGGCGGATGAAAAACTGTTTTTT

clone_size: .
v_call: TRBV5-8
d_call: TRBD1
j_call: TRBJ2-3
cdr3_aa: CASSSGQHIADTQYF
cdr3_nt: TGTGCCAGCAGCTCGGGACAGCACATCGCAGATACGCAGTATTTT

clone_size: .
v_call: TRBV19
d_call: .
j_call: TRBJ1-5
cdr3_aa: CASSQGVGQPQHF
cdr3_nt: TGTGCCAGTAGTCAGGGCGTGGGTCAGCCCCAGCATTTT

clone_size: .
v_call: TRBV6-4
d_call: .
j_call: TRBJ2-3
cdr3_aa: CASSDSIAFPNTDTQYF
cdr3_nt: TGTGCCAGCAGTGACTCGATCGCTTTCCCTAACACAGATACGCAGTATTTT

clone_size: many
v_call: TRBV5-1
d_call: .
j_call: TRBJ2-7
cdr3_aa: CASSLVVSPYEQYF
cdr3_nt: TGCGCCAGCAGCTTGGTAGTATCCCCCTACGAGCAGTACTTC

clone_size: once
v_call: TRBV19
d_call: TRBD2
j_call: TRBJ2-2
cdr3_aa: CASSIDDWGLASDFNTGELFF
cdr3_nt: TGTGCCAGTAGTATAGATGATTGGGGACTAGCCTCCGATTTTAACACCGGGGAGCTGTTTTTT

clone_size: .
v_call: TRBV4-3
d_call: TRBD1
j_call: TRBJ2-5
cdr3_aa: CASSPDRRETQYF
cdr3_nt: TGCGCCAGCAGCCCGGACAGGCGAGAGACCCAGTACTTC

clone_size: .
v_call: TRBV15
d_call: TRBD1
j_call: TRBJ1-2
cdr3_aa: CATRFLQGAQYGYTF
cdr3_nt: TGTGCCACCAGATTTTTGCAGGGGGCGCAATATGGCTACACCTTC

clone_size: .
v_call: TRBV24-1
d_call: TRBD1
j_call: TRBJ2-2
cdr3_aa: CATSDLQGSDNTGELFF
cdr3_nt: TGTGCCACCAGTGACTTACAGGGGTCAGACAACACCGGGGAGCTGTTTTTT

clone_size: .
v_call: TRBV7-9
d_call: .
j_call: TRBJ2-1
cdr3_aa: CASSLARRMVGVDEQFF
cdr3_nt: TGTGCCAGCAGCTTAGCCCGCCGGATGGTCGGGGTTGATGAGCAGTTCTTC

clone_size: .
v_call: TRBV9
d_call: .
j_call: TRBJ2-3
cdr3_aa: CASSVEGHEADTQYF
cdr3_nt: TGTGCCAGCAGCGTAGAGGGTCACGAGGCAGATACGCAGTATTTT